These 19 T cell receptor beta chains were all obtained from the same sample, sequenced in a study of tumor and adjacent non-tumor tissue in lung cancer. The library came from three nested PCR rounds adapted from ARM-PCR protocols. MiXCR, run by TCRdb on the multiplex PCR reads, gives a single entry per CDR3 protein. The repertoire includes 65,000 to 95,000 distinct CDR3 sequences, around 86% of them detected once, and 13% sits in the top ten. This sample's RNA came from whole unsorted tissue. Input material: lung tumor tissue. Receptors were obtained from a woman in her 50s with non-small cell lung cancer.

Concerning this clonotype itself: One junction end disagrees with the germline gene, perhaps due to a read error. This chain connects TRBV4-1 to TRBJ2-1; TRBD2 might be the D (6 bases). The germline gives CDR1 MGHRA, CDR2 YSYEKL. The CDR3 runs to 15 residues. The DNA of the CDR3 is TGCGCAAGCAGCGAACAGCGGGTCTCCTACGATGAGCAGTTCTTC. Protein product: CASSEQRVSYDEQFF.

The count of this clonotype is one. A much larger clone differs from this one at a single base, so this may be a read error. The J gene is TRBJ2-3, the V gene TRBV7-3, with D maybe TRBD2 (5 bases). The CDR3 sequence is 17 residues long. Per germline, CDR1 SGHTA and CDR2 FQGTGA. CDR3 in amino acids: CASSLFGEGRSTDMQYF. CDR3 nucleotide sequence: TGTGCCAGCAGCTTATTTGGTGAGGGCAGAAGCACAGATATGCAGTATTTT.

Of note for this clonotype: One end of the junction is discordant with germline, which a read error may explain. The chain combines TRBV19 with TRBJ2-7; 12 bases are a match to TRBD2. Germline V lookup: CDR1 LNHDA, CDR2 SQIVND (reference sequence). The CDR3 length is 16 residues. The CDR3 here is CVSSPLMTSGGLEQYF. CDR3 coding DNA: TGTGTCAGTAGTCCATTGATGACTAGCGGGGGCCTTGAGCAGTACTTC.

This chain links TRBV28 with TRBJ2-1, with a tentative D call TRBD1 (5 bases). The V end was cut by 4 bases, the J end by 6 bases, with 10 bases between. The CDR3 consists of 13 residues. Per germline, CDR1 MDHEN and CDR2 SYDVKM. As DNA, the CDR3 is TGTGCCAGCAGTTACGACAGAAGCAATGAGCAGTTCTTC. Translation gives CASSYDRSNEQFF.

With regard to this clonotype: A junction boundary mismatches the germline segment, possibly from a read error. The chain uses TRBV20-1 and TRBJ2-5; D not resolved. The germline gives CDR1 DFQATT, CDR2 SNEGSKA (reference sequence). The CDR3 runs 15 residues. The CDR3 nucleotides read TGCAGTGCTACCAAACCGACGAGGAGCCGCGAGACCCAATACTTC. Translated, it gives CSATKPTRSRETQYF.

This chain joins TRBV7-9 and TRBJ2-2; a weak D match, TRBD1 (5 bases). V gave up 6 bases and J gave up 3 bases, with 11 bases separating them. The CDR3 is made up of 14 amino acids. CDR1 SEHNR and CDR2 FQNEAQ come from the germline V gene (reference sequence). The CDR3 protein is CASRVSRDTGELFF. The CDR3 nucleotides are TGTGCCAGCAGGGTGAGCAGGGACACCGGGGAGCTGTTTTTT. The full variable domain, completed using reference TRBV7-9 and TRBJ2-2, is DTGVSQNPRHKITKRGQNVTFRCDPISEHNRLYWYRQTLGQGPEFLTYFQNEAQLEKSRLLSDRFSAERPKGSFSTLEIQRTEQGDSAMYLCASRVSRDTGELFFGEGSRLTVL.

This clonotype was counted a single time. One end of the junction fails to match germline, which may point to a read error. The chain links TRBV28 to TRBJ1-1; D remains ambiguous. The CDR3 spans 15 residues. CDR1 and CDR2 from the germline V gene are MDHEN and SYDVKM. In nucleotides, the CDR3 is TGTGCCAGCAGCCCGACGGAACGGAGGAACACTGAAGCTATCTTT. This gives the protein CASSPTERRNTEAIF.

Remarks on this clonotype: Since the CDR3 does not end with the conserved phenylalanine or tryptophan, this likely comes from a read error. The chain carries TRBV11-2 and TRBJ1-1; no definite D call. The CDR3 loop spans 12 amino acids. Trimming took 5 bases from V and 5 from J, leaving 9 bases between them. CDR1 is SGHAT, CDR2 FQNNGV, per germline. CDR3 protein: CASSLALTEAFL. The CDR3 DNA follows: TGTGCCAGCAGCCTAGCATTGACTGAAGCTTTCCTT.

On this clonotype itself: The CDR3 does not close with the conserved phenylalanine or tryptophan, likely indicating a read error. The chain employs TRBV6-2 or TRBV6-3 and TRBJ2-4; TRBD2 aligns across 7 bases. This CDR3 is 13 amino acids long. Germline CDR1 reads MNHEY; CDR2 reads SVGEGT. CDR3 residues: CVSRTGGKNIQYV. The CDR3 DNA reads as TGTGTCAGCAGGACGGGAGGCAAAAACATTCAGTACGTC.

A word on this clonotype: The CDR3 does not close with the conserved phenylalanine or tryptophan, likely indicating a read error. The CDR3 DNA follows: TGTGCCAGCATCCCCAGAAGGCAAGGAGTTCGGGGCTACACCTAC. Encoded protein: CASIPRRQGVRGYTY. The rearrangement uses TRBV28 and TRBJ1-2, with D unresolved. This CDR3 spans 15 amino acids. CDR1 is MDHEN and CDR2 is SYDVKM in the germline V gene. V gave up 7 bases and J gave up 8 bases, with 23 bases separating them.

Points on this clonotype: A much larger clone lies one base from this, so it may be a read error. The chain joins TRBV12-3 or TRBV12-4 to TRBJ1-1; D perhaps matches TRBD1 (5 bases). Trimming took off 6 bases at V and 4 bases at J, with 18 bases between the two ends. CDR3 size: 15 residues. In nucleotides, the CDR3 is TGTGCCAGCAGCGGGGGGTCGCTGCCGAGCACTGAAGCTTTCTTT. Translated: CASSGGSLPSTEAFF.

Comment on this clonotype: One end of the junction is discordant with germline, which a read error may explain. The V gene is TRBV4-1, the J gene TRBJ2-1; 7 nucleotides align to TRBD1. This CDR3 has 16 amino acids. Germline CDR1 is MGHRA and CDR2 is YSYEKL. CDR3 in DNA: TGCACCAGCTGCCTCGCTACGCTGACAGGGACGAGCGAGCAGTTCTTC. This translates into CTSCLATLTGTSEQFF.

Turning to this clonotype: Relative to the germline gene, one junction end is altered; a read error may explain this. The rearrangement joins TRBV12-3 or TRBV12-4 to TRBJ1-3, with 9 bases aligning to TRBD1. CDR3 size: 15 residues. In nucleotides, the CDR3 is TGTGCCAGCAGTCTCTCGGGACAGGGAATAAACACCTTATATTTT. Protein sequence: CASSLSGQGINTLYF.

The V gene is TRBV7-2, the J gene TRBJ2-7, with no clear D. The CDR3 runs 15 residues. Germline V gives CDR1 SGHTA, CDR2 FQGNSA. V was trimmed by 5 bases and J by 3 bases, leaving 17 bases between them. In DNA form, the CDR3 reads TGTGCCAGCAGCAAGTCAACCGCTGGAAACTACGAGCAGTACTTC. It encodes CASSKSTAGNYEQYF.

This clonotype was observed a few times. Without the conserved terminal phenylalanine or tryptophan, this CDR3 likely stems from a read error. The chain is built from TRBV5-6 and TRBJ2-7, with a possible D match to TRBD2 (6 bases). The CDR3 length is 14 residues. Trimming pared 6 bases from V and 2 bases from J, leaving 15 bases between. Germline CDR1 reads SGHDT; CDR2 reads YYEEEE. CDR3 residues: CASTETGVPYEQYL. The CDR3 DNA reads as TGTGCCAGCACCGAGACGGGGGTTCCCTACGAGCAGTACCTC.

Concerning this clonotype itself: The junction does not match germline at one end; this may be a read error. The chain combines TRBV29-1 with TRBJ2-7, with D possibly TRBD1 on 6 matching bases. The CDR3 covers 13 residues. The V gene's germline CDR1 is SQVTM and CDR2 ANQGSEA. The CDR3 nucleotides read TGCATCGTTGTATCCGGACAGATCTACGAGCACTACTTC. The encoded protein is CIVVSGQIYEHYF.

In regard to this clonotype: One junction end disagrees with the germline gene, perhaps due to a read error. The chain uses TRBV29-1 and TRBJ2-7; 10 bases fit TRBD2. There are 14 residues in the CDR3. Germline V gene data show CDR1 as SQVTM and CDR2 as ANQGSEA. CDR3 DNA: TGCGGCGTTGCTCTAGCGGGAGTTTTCGACGAGCAATACTTC. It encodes CGVALAGVFDEQYF.

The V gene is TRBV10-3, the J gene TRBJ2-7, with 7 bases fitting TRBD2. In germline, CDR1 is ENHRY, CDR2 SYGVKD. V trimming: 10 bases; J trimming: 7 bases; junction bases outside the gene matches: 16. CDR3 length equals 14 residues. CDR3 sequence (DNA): TGTGCCACTCAACCAGGACTAGTTACGGGAGAGCAGTACTTC. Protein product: CATQPGLVTGEQYF.

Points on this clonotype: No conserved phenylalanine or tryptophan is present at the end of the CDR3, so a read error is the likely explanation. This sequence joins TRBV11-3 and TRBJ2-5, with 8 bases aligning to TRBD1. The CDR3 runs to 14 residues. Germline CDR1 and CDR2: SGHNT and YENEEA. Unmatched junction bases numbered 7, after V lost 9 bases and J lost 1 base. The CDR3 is CASSRDRSQETQYH. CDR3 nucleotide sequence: TGTGCCAGTAGCCGGGACAGGAGCCAAGAGACCCAGTACCAC.